Listed here are 14 T cell receptor beta chains from one sample, sequenced in a study of Graves' ophthalmopathy and Graves' hyperthyroidism. The study amplified TCR beta CDR3 regions using RNA transcripts. RT-PCR with HTBI primers came first, then second-round multiplex PCR. Via MiXCR, TCRdb re-called the multiplex PCR reads, giving one row per CDR3 protein. The repertoire consists of around 1,000,000 distinct CDR3 sequences, with approximately 35% occurring once and the leading ten covering over 8.5%. The sequenced sample was peripheral blood or thyroid tissue (not recorded which). These receptors came from an adult man with Graves' hyperthyroidism.

This clonotype was observed many times. The V call is TRBV24-1, the J call TRBJ2-7; D ambiguous. V shed 2 bases and J shed 2 bases, with 9 bases lying between them. The CDR3 consists of 14 residues. The germline V gene encodes CDR1 KGHDR and CDR2 SFDVKD. The chain's CDR3 is CATSDSTTTYEQYF. CDR3 in DNA: TGTGCCACCAGTGATTCTACTACAACCTACGAGCAGTACTTC.

This clonotype has only a few counts. This chain uses TRBV7-9 with TRBJ1-1; D not resolved. CDR3 length: 15 residues. V lost 2 bases and J lost 0, with 10 bases in between. CDR1 is SEHNR and CDR2 is FQNEAQ in the germline V gene (reference sequence). As DNA, the CDR3 is TGTGCCAGCAGCTTATTTGACGGAGTGAACACTGAAGCTTTCTTT. The encoded protein is CASSLFDGVNTEAFF.

This chain links TRBV24-1 with TRBJ2-5, with TRBD2 matching 13 bases. With V trimmed by 1 base and J by 4 bases, 14 bases remained unmatched. CDR1 and CDR2 (germline): KGHDR, SFDVKD. The CDR3 extends over 20 amino acids. CDR3 in amino acids: CATSDLGQPGLAGVAETQYF. The CDR3 DNA follows: TGTGCCACCAGTGATTTAGGACAGCCAGGACTAGCGGGAGTTGCAGAGACCCAGTACTTC.

V gene TRBV27 combines with J gene TRBJ2-7; D perhaps matches TRBD2 (6 bases). Germline V gene lookup returns CDR1 MNHEY and CDR2 SMNVEV (reference sequence). V was shortened by 3 bases and J by 1 base, with 19 bases between the two germline ends. The CDR3 extends over 17 amino acids. The CDR3 region is CASSFIAGAGRSYEQYF. The CDR3 region has the DNA TGTGCCAGCAGTTTCATCGCTGGGGCAGGGAGGTCCTACGAGCAGTACTTC.

This clonotype has just a few counts. The rearrangement joins TRBV4-3 to TRBJ1-2, with D possibly being TRBD1 (5 bases). Trimming took off 4 bases at V and 5 bases at J, with 17 bases between the two ends. This CDR3 is built from 15 residues. Germline V gives CDR1 LGHNA, CDR2 YSLEER. CDR3 protein: CASSPRAQGGYGYTF. CDR3 coding DNA: TGCGCCAGCAGCCCTCGAGCGCAGGGAGGGTATGGCTACACCTTC.

The genes are TRBV25-1 and TRBJ1-4, with no clear D. V lost 4 bases, J lost 5 bases, and 5 bases lay in between. Per germline, CDR1 MGHDK and CDR2 SYGVNS. The CDR3 contains 12 residues. Here the CDR3 DNA reads TGTGCCAGCAGTGCGCCGAATGAAAAACTGTTTTTT. This sequence encodes CASSAPNEKLFF.

The genes are TRBV4-2 and TRBJ2-7, with D hard to call. Trimming cost V 1 base and J 3 bases, with 10 bases left between them. The germline gives CDR1 LGHNA, CDR2 YNFKEQ. The CDR3 is made up of 14 amino acids. In DNA, the CDR3 is TGTGCCAGCAGCCAAGTCAAAGAAAACTACGAGCAGTACTTC. Its protein is CASSQVKENYEQYF.

V usage is TRBV7-9 and J usage is TRBJ2-7, with a weak D call TRBD2 (6 bases). The germline gives CDR1 SEHNR, CDR2 FQNEAQ (reference sequence). This CDR3 has 14 residues. V was pared by 5 bases and J by 2 bases, with 13 bases between. DNA for the CDR3: TGTGCCAGCAGCGAGGGACTCGGGACCTACGAGCAGTACTTC. Translation gives CASSEGLGTYEQYF.

This clonotype was found a few times. The chain is built from TRBV7-2 and TRBJ1-3; TRBD1 aligns across 7 bases. Germline-derived CDR1 and CDR2 are SGHTA and FQGNSA. The CDR3 loop spans 16 amino acids. Germline trimming cut 5 bases from V and 3 bases from J; bases unmatched to any gene: 10. The CDR3 here is CASSRADRRFGNTIYF. CDR3 in DNA: TGTGCCAGCAGCAGGGCGGACAGGCGGTTTGGAAACACCATATATTTT.

This clonotype occurred a few times. This chain links TRBV5-4 with TRBJ2-7; the D gene is possibly TRBD1 (6 bases). The CDR3 spans 13 residues. Germline values: CDR1 SGHNT, CDR2 YYREEE (reference sequence). The ends were cut back, 4 bases at V and 4 bases at J, with 12 bases in the middle. CDR3 sequence: CASSHRTAYEQYF. The CDR3 DNA reads TGTGCCAGCAGCCACCGGACAGCATACGAGCAGTACTTC.

As regards this clonotype: A much larger clone differs by one base, so this may be a read error. This chain links TRBV7-2 with TRBJ2-5, with 7 bases lining up with TRBD2. Germline V gives CDR1 SGHTA, CDR2 FQGNSA. This CDR3 region has 14 residues. The CDR3 spells CANSLRGSKETQYF. The CDR3 DNA follows: TGTGCCAACAGCTTACGCGGGAGCAAAGAGACCCAGTACTTC.

J is TRBJ2-7 and V is TRBV19; TRBD2 matches at 8 bases. In germline, CDR1 is LNHDA, CDR2 SQIVND (reference sequence). The ends lost 3 bases at V and 6 bases at J; junction bases unmatched: 4. There are 13 residues in the CDR3. CDR3 bases: TGTGCCAGTAGTATGCGGGGGGCACTCGAGCAGTACTTC. Protein product: CASSMRGALEQYF.

This chain connects TRBV10-3 to TRBJ1-1; possibly TRBD1 for D (6 bases). Trimming took 11 bases from V and 0 from J, leaving 16 bases between them. This CDR3 region has 14 residues. Per germline, CDR1 ENHRY and CDR2 SYGVKD. The CDR3 DNA follows: TGTGCCGTAGGAGGGGGGGGCATGAACACTGAAGCTTTCTTT. As protein: CAVGGGGMNTEAFF.

About this clonotype: With a much larger clone just one base away, this may be a read error. V and J are TRBV12-3 or TRBV12-4 and TRBJ2-5, with 9 bases fitting TRBD1. With the DNA end fitting TRBJ2-7 better, the J assignment may be wrong. This CDR3 region has 15 residues. The CDR3 sequence is CASSRRQGGCREQYF. The CDR3 DNA sequence: TGTGCCAGCAGTAGACGACAGGGGGGCTGTCGCGAGCAGTACTTC.